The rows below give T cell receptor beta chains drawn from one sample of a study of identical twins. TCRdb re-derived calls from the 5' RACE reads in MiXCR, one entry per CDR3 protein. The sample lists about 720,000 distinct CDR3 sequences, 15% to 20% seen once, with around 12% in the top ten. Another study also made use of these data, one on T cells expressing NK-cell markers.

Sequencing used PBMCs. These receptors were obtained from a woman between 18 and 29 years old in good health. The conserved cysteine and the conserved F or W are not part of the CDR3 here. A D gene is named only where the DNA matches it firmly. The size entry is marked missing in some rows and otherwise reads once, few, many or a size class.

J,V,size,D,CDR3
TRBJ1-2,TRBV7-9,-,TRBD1,ASSPSWDRTNYGYT
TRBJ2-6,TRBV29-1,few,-,SVEEGRASRGANVLT
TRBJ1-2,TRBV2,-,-,ASSEGSGYT
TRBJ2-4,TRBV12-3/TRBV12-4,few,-,ASNKWTYSKNIQY
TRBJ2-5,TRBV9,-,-,ASSSGEGAETQY
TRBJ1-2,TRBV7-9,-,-,ASSLSSHGDAFT
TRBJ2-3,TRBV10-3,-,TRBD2,AISESGTSGRGTDTQY
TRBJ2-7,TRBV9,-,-,ASSVDPRQSSYEQY
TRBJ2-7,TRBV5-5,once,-,ASSLVGTVISYEQY
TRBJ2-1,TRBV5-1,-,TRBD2,ASAPVAGGIEQF
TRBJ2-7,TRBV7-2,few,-,ASSSPGPIYEQY
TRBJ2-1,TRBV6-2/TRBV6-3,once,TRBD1,ASRWTGGNEQF
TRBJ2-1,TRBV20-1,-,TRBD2,SARGKREMEVYNEQF
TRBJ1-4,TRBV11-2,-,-,ASSLQGTLEKLF
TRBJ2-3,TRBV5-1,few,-,ASSPPFGRSTDTQY
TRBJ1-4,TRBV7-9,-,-,ASSFARGGEKLF
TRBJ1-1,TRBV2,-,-,ACRTEEIRLNAF
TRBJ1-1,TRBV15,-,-,ATSSFMDSEAF